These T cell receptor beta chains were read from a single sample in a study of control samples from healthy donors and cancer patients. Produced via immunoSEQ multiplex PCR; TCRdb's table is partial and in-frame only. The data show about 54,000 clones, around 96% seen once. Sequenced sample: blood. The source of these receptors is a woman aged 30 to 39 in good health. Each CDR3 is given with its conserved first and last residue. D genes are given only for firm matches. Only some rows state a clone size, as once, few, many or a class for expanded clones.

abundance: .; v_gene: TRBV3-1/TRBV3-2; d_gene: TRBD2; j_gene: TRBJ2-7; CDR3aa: CASSPTGLMYEQYF; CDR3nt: TGTGCCAGCAGCCCAACGGGACTAATGTACGAGCAGTACTTC
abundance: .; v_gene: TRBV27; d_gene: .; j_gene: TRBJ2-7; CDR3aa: CASSLGTQGPPYEQYF; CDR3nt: TGTGCCAGCAGTTTAGGGACGCAGGGTCCCCCCTACGAGCAGTACTTC
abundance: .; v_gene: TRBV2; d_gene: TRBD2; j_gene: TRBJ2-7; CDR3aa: CASRGGVNLYEQYF; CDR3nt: TGTGCCAGCAGGGGGGGGGTCAATCTCTACGAGCAGTACTTC
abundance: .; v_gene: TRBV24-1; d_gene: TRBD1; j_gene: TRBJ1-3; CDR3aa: CATTETGTGNTIYF; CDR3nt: TGTGCCACCACCGAGACAGGGACTGGAAACACCATATATTTT
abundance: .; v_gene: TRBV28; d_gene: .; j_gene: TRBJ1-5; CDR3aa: CASSLKVGGIGNQPQHF; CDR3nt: TGTGCCAGCAGTTTAAAGGTAGGGGGAATTGGCAATCAGCCCCAGCATTTT
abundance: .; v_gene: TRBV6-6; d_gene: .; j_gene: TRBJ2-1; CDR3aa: CASQREDLYNEQFF; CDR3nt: TGTGCCAGTCAACGGGAAGATTTGTACAATGAGCAGTTCTTC
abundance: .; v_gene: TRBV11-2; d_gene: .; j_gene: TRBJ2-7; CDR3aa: CASSLAGTPYEQYF; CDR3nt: TGTGCCAGCAGCTTAGCAGGGACCCCCTACGAGCAGTACTTC
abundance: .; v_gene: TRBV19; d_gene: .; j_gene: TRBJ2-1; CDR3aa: CASSKKVSHNEQFF; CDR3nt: TGTGCCAGCTCCAAGAAAGTTTCCCACAATGAGCAGTTCTTC
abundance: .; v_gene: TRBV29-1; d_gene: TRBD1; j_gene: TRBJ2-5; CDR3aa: CSVDGQGLETQYF; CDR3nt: TGCAGCGTAGACGGACAGGGATTGGAGACCCAGTACTTC
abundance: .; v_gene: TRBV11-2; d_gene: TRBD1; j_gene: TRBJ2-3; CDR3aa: CASSSGQGSTDTQYF; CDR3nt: TGTGCCAGCAGCTCGGGACAGGGTAGCACAGATACGCAGTATTTT
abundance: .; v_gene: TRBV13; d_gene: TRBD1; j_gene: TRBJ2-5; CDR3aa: CASSLKQGRETQYF; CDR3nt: TGTGCCAGCAGCTTAAAACAGGGGCGAGAGACCCAGTACTTC
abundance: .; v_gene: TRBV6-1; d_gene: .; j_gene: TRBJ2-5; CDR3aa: CASSGGGVGQDETQYF; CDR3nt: TGTGCCAGCAGTGGTGGCGGGGTCGGGCAGGATGAGACCCAGTACTTC
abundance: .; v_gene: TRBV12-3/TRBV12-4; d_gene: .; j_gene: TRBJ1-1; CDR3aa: CASSLVQTEAFF; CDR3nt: TGTGCCAGCAGTTTAGTACAGACTGAAGCTTTCTTT
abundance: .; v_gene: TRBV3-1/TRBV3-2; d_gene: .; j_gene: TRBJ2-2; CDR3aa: CASSLNTGELFF; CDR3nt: TGTGCCAGCAGCCTCAACACCGGGGAGCTGTTTTTT
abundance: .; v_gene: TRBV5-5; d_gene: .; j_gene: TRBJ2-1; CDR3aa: CASSLSPAASSYNEQFF; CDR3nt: TGTGCCAGCAGCTTGAGTCCAGCGGCCAGCTCCTACAATGAGCAGTTCTTC
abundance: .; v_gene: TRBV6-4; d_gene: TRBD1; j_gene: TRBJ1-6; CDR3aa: CASNRDSNPTAPLHF; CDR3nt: TGTGCCAGCAACCGGGACAGCAACCCTACCGCACCCCTCCACTTT
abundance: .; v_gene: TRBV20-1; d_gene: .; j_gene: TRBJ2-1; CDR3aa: CSARDFNEQFF; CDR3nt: TGCAGTGCTAGAGATTTCAATGAGCAGTTCTTC
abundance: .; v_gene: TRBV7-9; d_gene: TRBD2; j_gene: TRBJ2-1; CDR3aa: CASSYGGTSNNEQFF; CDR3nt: TGTGCCAGCAGCTACGGGGGGACTAGCAACAATGAGCAGTTCTTC
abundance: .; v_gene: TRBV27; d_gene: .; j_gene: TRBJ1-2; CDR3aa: CASSLKGAPNYGYTF; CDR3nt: TGTGCCAGCAGTTTAAAAGGGGCACCTAACTATGGCTACACCTTC
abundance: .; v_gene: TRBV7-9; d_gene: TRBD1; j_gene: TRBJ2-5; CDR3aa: CASSFRQGGLGETQYF; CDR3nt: TGTGCCAGCAGCTTTCGACAGGGGGGACTGGGAGAGACCCAGTACTTC
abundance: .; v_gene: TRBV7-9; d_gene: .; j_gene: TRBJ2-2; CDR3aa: CASRRTNTGELFF; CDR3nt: TGTGCCAGCCGGCGTACGAACACCGGGGAGCTGTTTTTT
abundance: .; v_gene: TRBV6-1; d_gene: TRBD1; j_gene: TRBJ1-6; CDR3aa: CASSELRSGQGNSPLHF; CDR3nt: TGTGCCAGCAGTGAACTCAGGTCGGGACAGGGAAATTCACCCCTCCACTTT
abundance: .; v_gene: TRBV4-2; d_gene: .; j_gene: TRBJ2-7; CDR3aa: CASSQEEPSYEQYF; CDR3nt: TGTGCCAGCAGCCAAGAGGAGCCCTCCTACGAGCAGTACTTC
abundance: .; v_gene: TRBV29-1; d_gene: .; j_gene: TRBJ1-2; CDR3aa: CSVEESGAGIYGYTF; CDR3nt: TGCAGCGTTGAAGAGTCCGGGGCGGGGATCTATGGCTACACCTTC
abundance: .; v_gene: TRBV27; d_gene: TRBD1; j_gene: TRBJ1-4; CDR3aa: CASRDREGEKLFF; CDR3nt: TGTGCCAGCCGGGACAGGGAAGGGGAAAAACTGTTTTTT
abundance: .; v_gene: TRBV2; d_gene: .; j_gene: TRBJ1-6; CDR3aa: CASNFEGNSPLHF; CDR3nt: TGTGCCAGCAATTTCGAGGGTAATTCACCCCTCCACTTT
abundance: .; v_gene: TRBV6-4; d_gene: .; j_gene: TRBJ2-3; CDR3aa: CASSDSLAGTQYF; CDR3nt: TGTGCCAGCAGTGACTCTCTGGCGGGGACGCAGTATTTT
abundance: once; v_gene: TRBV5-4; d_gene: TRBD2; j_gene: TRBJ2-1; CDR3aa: CASSLFSPSGRYNEQFF; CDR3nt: TGTGCCAGCAGCTTGTTTAGTCCTAGCGGGAGGTACAATGAGCAGTTCTTC
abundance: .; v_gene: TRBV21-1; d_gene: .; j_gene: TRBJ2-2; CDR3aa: CARTTGGHYTGELFF; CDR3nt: TGTGCCAGAACGACAGGGGGTCACTACACCGGGGAGCTGTTTTTT
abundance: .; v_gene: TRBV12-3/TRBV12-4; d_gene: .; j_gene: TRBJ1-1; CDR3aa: CASMGAENTEAFF; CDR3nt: TGTGCCAGCATGGGGGCTGAGAACACTGAAGCTTTCTTT
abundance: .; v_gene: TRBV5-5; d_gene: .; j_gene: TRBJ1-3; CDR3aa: CASSLVGAGNTIYF; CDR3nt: TGTGCCAGCAGCTTGGTGGGGGCTGGAAACACCATATATTTT
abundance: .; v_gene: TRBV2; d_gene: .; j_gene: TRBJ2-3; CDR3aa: CASSRGGTDTQYF; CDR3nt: TGTGCCAGCAGTAGAGGGGGTACAGATACGCAGTATTTT
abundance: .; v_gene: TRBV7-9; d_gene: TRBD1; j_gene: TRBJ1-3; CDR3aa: CASSLGGQVFSGNTIYF; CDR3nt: TGTGCCAGCAGCTTGGGGGGACAGGTATTCTCTGGAAACACCATATATTTT
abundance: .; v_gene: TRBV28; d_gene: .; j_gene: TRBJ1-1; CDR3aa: CASSLEMNTEAFF; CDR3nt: TGTGCCAGCAGTTTAGAGATGAACACTGAAGCTTTCTTT
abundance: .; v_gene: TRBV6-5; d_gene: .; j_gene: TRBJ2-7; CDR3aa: CASSRGVSSYEQYF; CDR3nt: TGTGCCAGCAGCAGGGGCGTGAGCTCCTACGAGCAGTACTTC
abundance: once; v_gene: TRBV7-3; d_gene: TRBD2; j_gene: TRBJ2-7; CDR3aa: CASSLEAGGPVNEQYF; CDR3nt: TGTGCCAGCAGCTTAGAAGCGGGAGGGCCGGTTAACGAGCAGTACTTC
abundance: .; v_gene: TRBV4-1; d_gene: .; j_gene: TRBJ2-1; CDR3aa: CASSQDGVESYNEQFF; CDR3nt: TGCGCCAGCAGCCAAGACGGGGTAGAGTCATACAATGAGCAGTTCTTC
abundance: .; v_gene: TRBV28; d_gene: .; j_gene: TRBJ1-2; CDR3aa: CASWGDGYTF; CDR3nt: TGTGCCAGTTGGGGGGATGGCTACACCTTC
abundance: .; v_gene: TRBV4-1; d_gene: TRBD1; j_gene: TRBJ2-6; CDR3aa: CASSQGTGAHGANVLTF; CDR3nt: TGCGCCAGCAGCCAAGGGACAGGGGCGCACGGGGCCAACGTCCTGACTTTC
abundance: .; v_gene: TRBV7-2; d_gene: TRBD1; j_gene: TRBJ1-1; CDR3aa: CASSLMTGGLNTEAFF; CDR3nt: TGTGCCAGCAGCTTAATGACAGGGGGCTTGAACACTGAAGCTTTCTTT
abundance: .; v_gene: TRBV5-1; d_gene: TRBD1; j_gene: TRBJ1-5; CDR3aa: CASSPGNDRVEPQHF; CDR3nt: TGCGCCAGCAGCCCGGGTAATGACAGGGTCGAGCCCCAGCATTTT
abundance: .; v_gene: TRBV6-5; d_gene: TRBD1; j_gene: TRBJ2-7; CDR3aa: CASSYSDRAHEQYF; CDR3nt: TGTGCCAGCAGTTACTCGGACAGGGCCCACGAGCAGTACTTC
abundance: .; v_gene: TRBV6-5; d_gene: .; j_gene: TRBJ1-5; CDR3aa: CASSYSGGYNQPQHF; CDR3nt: TGTGCCAGCAGTTACTCGGGGGGCTACAATCAGCCCCAGCATTTT
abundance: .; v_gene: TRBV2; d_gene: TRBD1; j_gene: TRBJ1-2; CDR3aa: CASSEWQGANYGYTF; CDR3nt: TGTGCCAGCAGTGAATGGCAGGGGGCGAACTATGGCTACACCTTC
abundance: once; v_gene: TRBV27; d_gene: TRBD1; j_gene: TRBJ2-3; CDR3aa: CASSFSGGWLDTDTQYF; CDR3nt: TGTGCCAGCAGTTTTTCAGGGGGATGGTTGGATACAGATACGCAGTATTTT
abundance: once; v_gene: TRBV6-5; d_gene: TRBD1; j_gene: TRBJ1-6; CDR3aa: CASARDSNSPLHF; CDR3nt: TGTGCCAGCGCCCGGGACAGCAATTCACCCCTCCACTTT